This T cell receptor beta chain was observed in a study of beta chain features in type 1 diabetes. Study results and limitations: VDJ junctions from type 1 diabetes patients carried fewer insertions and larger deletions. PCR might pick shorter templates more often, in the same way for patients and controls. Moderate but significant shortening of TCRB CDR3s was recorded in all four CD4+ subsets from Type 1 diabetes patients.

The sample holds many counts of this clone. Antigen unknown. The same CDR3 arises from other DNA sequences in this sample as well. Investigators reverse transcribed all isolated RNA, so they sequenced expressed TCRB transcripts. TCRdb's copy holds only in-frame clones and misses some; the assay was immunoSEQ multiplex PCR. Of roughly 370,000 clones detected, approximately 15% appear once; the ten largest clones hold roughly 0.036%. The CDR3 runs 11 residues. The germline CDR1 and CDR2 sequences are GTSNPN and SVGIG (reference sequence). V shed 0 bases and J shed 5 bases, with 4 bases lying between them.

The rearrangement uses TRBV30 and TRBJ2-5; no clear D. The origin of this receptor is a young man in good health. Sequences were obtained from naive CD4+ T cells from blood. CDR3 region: CAWSVGETQYF. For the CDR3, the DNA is TGTGCCTGGAGTGTTGGGGAGACCCAGTACTTC.